This T cell receptor beta chain appears in the sequencing data of a study of CXCR3-negative and CXCR3-positive naive CD8 T cells. Phenotypically, naive CD8+ T cells corresponded to CD45RO-CCR7+CD27+CD95-. This CDR3 is 15 amino acids long. From germline, CDR1 is SGHRS and CDR2 YFSETQ. 5' RACE that incorporated UMI labels was used to prepare the TRB cDNA libraries. With the 5' RACE reads reprocessed, TCRdb shows one record per CDR3 protein and no DNA. The sample data list 100,000 to 150,000 distinct CDR3 sequences. Sequenced sample: naive CXCR3- CD8+ T cells from blood. Subset denoted: CD45RO-CCR7+CD27+CD95- naive CD8+ T cells lacking CXCR3 (TNR3-). This chain links TRBV5-1 with TRBJ1-1. This receptor was taken from a human donor in good health. Some clones in this sample may be carry-over from other donors' samples. This chain's CDR3 is CASSLPVGGNPEAFF.